The clone carrying this T cell receptor (beta chain) has more than one count but fewer than ten. The antigen remains undetermined. These data belong to a study of early T cells in non-severe SARS-CoV-2 infection. Notes on the study in general: The VDJdb matching leaned toward anti-spike CD8 responses and overlooked private and CD4 specificities.

Between the trimmed V and J ends, which lost 5 bases and 2 bases, there was a span of 19 bases. CDR1 is SEHNR, CDR2 FQNEAQ, per germline (reference sequence). The CDR3 totals 17 residues. In TCRdb, the 5' RACE reads were re-called with MiXCR into one record per CDR3 protein. This sample has tens of thousands of distinct CDR3 sequences, with approximately 9.9% found just once. The V and J genes are TRBV7-9 and TRBJ2-1; D is possibly TRBD1 or TRBD2 (5 bases each). Sequenced input: whole blood. The sequence was collected from an adult who was a healthcare worker with PCR-confirmed SARS-CoV-2 infection or an uninfected control (not recorded which). Written as DNA, the CDR3 is TGTGCCAGCAGCCGAACCGCAGGGAGCGCCGCCTACAATGAGCAGTTCTTC. Translation gives CASSRTAGSAAYNEQFF.